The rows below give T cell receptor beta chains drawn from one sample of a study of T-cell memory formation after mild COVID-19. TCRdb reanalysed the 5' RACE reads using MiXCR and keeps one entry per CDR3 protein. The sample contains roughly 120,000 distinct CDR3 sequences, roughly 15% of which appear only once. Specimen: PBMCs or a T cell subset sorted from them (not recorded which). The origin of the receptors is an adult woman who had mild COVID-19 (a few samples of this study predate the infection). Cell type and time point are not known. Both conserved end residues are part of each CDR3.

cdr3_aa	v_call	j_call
CSARDTQAGGYNEQFF	TRBV20-1	TRBJ2-1
CASSPSNTGELFF	TRBV7-6	TRBJ2-2
CASSLTSGRAGEQYF	TRBV12-3/TRBV12-4	TRBJ2-7
CASVGQGAGELFF	TRBV2	TRBJ2-2
CASSLNVGNQPQHF	TRBV12-3/TRBV12-4	TRBJ1-5
CASSLAHFGSQETQYF	TRBV7-9	TRBJ2-5
CASKVTSGRNEQFF	TRBV5-1	TRBJ2-1
CASSLVTGVNTEAFF	TRBV7-8	TRBJ1-1
CASSLEGSNYEQYF	TRBV5-1	TRBJ2-7
CASSHQRESTDTQYF	TRBV5-4	TRBJ2-3
CASSFRGETQYF	TRBV7-9	TRBJ2-5
CSVELAGEGVGELFF	TRBV29-1	TRBJ2-2
CASSQGTSEIYEQYF	TRBV4-3	TRBJ2-7
CASSLEGSNQPQHF	TRBV5-1	TRBJ1-5
CASSYSEGPDTQYF	TRBV6-2/TRBV6-3	TRBJ2-3
CSVLRDRGETQYF	TRBV29-1	TRBJ2-5
CASSVTGTSGSWYEQYF	TRBV11-3	TRBJ2-7
CASSARGQGNNEQFF	TRBV6-2/TRBV6-3	TRBJ2-1
CASRPPSSGATYEQYF	TRBV6-6	TRBJ2-7
CASRRQGGYTF	TRBV6-5	TRBJ1-2
CASSQDNTGLAGAHEQFF	TRBV4-3	TRBJ2-1
CASSQVEGSIHEQYF	TRBV7-6	TRBJ2-7